This T cell receptor beta chain was captured in a study of T cell responses to AZD1222 COVID-19 vaccine. Study overall: Second-dose intervals near 4 or 12 weeks were combined. The study, taken as a whole, reports: Baseline serology detected seropositivity in only five to seven AZD1222 recipients.

Clones were sequenced by immunoSEQ multiplex PCR, and TCRdb holds only the in-frame ones, with some missing. The data show 130,000 or so clones, around 94% seen once. CDR1 and CDR2 from the germline V gene are SNHLY and FYNNEI. V lost 5 bases and J lost 4, with 17 bases in between. This CDR3 comprises 15 residues. In regard to this clone: As yet, its antigen is unknown.

The TCR comes from an adult in good health. Sequencing used peripheral blood, obtained on day 0 of AZD1222 vaccination. V and J are TRBV2 and TRBJ1-1, with D maybe TRBD1 (5 bases). CDR3: CASSYSGIAGTEAFF. CDR3 bases: TGTGCCAGCAGTTACTCAGGGATTGCGGGCACTGAAGCTTTCTTT.